Below, one T cell receptor (beta chain) is given with its context. Its antigen is not yet known. Base-call qualities are not available, and no considerably larger clone is one nucleotide away. TCRbeta CDR3 regions were amplified from genomic DNA using the immunoSEQ Assay, a bias-controlled multiplex PCR. Per the original workflow: Within the assay, amplification of reference gene primers was used to estimate how many nucleated cells each sample contained. To quantify the absolute abundance of each unique TCRbeta CDR3 rearrangement, sequence reads were collapsed and filtered. Productive Simpson clonality was computed per sample as the square root of Simpson's diversity index over productive rearrangements. The clones in this table, taken by TCRdb from immuneACCESS, are in-frame only. Not every clone is retained; where verified, under half of the shortfall comes from an unresolved V gene, and the cause of the rest is unknown. That table supplies the V and J calls and clone size; D and trimming were determined from the DNA. Counted in this sample were approximately 76,000 clones; around 91% of them appeared once. Approximately 8% of the sample lies in the top ten.

This entry is derived from a study of blood T cell repertoires in COVID-19 (dated by TCRdb to 2019 to 2021). Regarding the complete study: Samples covering the acute and convalescent phases of COVID-19 were provided by collaborators in the United States, Italy and Spain. Nearly every sample came with metadata listing a de-identified subject ID, COVID-19 status, age in years and sex. The material from the prospective study consisted of cDNA or gDNA derived from T cells, B-cell-depleted T cells, or PBMCs. Samples came from the ongoing ImmuneRACE study (first 160 participants) plus 1,254 subjects from 6 global collaborators. Deeply sampled blood TCRbeta repertoires from subjects exposed to, actively infected with, or recovered from COVID-19 were included in the dataset. Where available, HLA class I and class II types were taken from metadata supplied by the sample provider and were not determined by assay-based typing. The repertoires were made available in a free public database intended to serve as a resource for research on the immune response to SARS-CoV-2. Overall study results and their limits: How much clinical and demographic metadata was included differed by source and by participant, and the metadata was provided uncurated.

V drops 4 bases and J drops 2 bases, leaving 21 bases in between. Counted from cysteine to phenylalanine, this CDR3 has 17 amino acids. The sequence is cut down to CDR3 DNA, 51 bases in frame from base 1. CDR1 and CDR2, looked up from the germline V gene (reference sequence), are LGHDT and YNNKEL. Whole blood was collected in K2EDTA tubes by collaborating institutions according to the institutions' own protocols. For TCRbeta analysis, collaborator samples were shipped as frozen whole blood, as isolated PBMCs, or as DNA extracted from either sample type. The source is a human donor in a cohort sampled during active COVID-19. Sequencing was performed on peripheral blood. The chain couples TRBV3-1 (or the pseudogene TRBV3-2) to TRBJ2-7, and perhaps TRBD1 as D gene, on 6 matching bases. The DNA sequence reads TGTGCCAGCAGCCCGATCACAGGGACCAACCAACCCTACGAGCAGTACTTC. The resulting protein is CASSPITGTNQPYEQYF.